Presented here are 23 T cell receptor beta chains from one specimen sequenced in a study of metastatic and nonmetastatic thyroid tumors. No patient had received any treatment before thyroid surgery. TCRdb re-called clones via MiXCR from the PCR reads. The sample lists tens of thousands of clones, around 28% seen once, with 9.9% in the top ten. The sequencing input was blood. All receptors derive from a male donor with papillary thyroid cancer or a benign thyroid nodule (not recorded which). Some clones in this sample may be carry-over from other donors' samples.

The chain uses TRBV11-2 and TRBJ2-2; 8 bases align to TRBD2. V lost 2 bases, J lost 4 bases, and 6 bases stayed unmatched. Per the germline V gene, CDR1 is SGHAT and CDR2 is FQNNGV. The length of the CDR3 is 16 residues. CDR3 DNA: TGTGCCAGCAGCTTATATCGCGGGAGGAGCACCGGGGAGCTGTTTTTT. This gives the protein CASSLYRGRSTGELFF.

This clone was seen at least ten times. The V gene is TRBV11-2, the J gene TRBJ1-1, with TRBD1 as a possible D gene (5 bases). Trimming took off 5 bases at V and 0 bases at J, with 7 bases between the two ends. The CDR3 loop spans 13 amino acids. The germline V gene has CDR1 SGHAT and CDR2 FQNNGV. The CDR3 spells CASSQGLNTEAFF. CDR3 sequence (DNA): TGTGCCAGCAGCCAGGGACTGAACACTGAAGCTTTCTTT. The full variable domain, its missing parts supplied by reference TRBV11-2 and TRBJ1-1, is EAGVAQSPRYKIIEKRQSVAFWCNPISGHATLYWYQQILGQGPKLLIQFQNNGVVDDSQLPKDRFSAERLKGVDSTLKIQPAKLEDSAVYLCASSQGLNTEAFFGQGTRLTVV.

Remarks on this clone: At one end the junction does not follow the germline gene, possibly because of a read error. The genes are TRBV28 and TRBJ2-3; D is unclear. CDR3 length: 12 residues. CDR1 is MDHEN, CDR2 SYDVKM, per germline. The CDR3 sequence: CASSSEADTHFF. Written as DNA, the CDR3 is TGTGCCAGCAGTTCAGAGGCAGATACGCACTTTTTT.

This clone was seen only a few times. One end of the junction does not line up with germline, which may come from a read error. This rearrangement joins TRBV28 to TRBJ1-1; D is unclear. This CDR3 spans 15 amino acids. The V gene's germline CDR1 is MDHEN and CDR2 SYDVKM. In DNA, the CDR3 is TGTGCCAGCAACCTCCGCGCGGATTTAACCCCTGATGCTTTCTTT. Translation gives CASNLRADLTPDAFF.

This clone is medium-sized in the sample. V usage is TRBV5-1 and J usage is TRBJ1-2; TRBD1 is a possible D gene (6 bases). The CDR3 spans 14 residues. Germline V gene lookup returns CDR1 SGHRS and CDR2 YFSETQ. The ends were cut back, 3 bases at V and 4 bases at J, with 13 bases in the middle. The CDR3 loop reads CASSSAQGVYGYTF. The CDR3, as DNA: TGCGCCAGCAGCTCCGCACAGGGAGTCTATGGCTACACCTTC.

Many counts were recorded for this clone. With a much larger clone just one base away, this may be a read error. Given the absence of the conserved phenylalanine or tryptophan at the CDR3 end, a read error is likely. It is unclear where the CDR3 begins or ends on the DNA, so no DNA is shown, and the CDR3 is as TCRdb lists it. V usage is TRBV2 and J usage is TRBJ2-1; the table's D call of TRBD1 was not tested on the DNA. Germline CDR1 reads SNHLY; CDR2 reads FYNNEI. The CDR3 extends over 11 residues, inclusive of both ends. The CDR3 loop is CASSEEGAGFL.

This clone was counted ten times or more. Additional DNA sequences in this sample encode the identical CDR3. The gene calls are TRBV5-1 and TRBJ2-3, with 9 bases matching TRBD1. J lost 5 bases, V lost 3 bases, and 7 bases had no gene match. Germline V gene lookup returns CDR1 SGHRS and CDR2 YFSETQ. The CDR3 loop spans 15 amino acids. The DNA of the CDR3 is TGCGCCAGCAGCTCCGGGACAGGGTTGGGAGATACGCAGTATTTT. It codes for CASSSGTGLGDTQYF.

The chain has TRBV28 and TRBJ2-1, with 7 bases matching TRBD2. Unmatched junction bases numbered 7, after V lost 3 bases and J lost 5 bases. The germline CDR1 and CDR2 sequences are MDHEN and SYDVKM. The CDR3 runs to 15 residues. The CDR3 nucleotides read TGTGCCAGCAGTTTCAATTGGGGGGGTAACAATGAGCAGTTCTTC. Protein product: CASSFNWGGNNEQFF.

Regarding this clone: One end of the junction is discordant with germline, which a read error may explain. The chain couples TRBV7-8 to TRBJ1-2; 7 bases are a match to TRBD1. Germline CDR1 and CDR2: SGHVS and FQNEAQ. The CDR3 spans 15 residues. The DNA for the CDR3 is TGTGCCGGCAGCCATTACAGGGGCATCGACTATGGCTACACCTTC. Amino acid sequence: CAGSHYRGIDYGYTF.

There are many counts of this clone. The gene calls are TRBV20-1 and TRBJ1-2; a weak D match, TRBD1 (5 bases). The CDR3 runs 13 residues. Germline values: CDR1 DFQATT, CDR2 SNEGSKA (reference sequence). The V gene lost 5 bases and the J gene lost 4 bases, with 14 bases spanning the gap. In DNA, the CDR3 is TGCAGTGCTCCGTTCGACAGTGCCTATGGCTACACCTTC. Its protein is CSAPFDSAYGYTF.

The V gene is TRBV12-3 or TRBV12-4, the J gene TRBJ1-5; possible D gene TRBD1, 5 bases. The CDR3 loop spans 15 amino acids. With 6 bases removed from V and 4 bases from J, the gap between germline ends came to 16 bases. The CDR3 here is CASSFGGVLNQPQHF. The CDR3 nucleotides are TGTGCCAGCAGCTTCGGGGGAGTGCTTAATCAGCCCCAGCATTTT.

For this clone: At one boundary the junction diverges from the germline segment, which might be a read error. The chain carries TRBV7-7 and TRBJ2-2; D is perhaps TRBD1 (5 bases). Germline CDR1 reads SSHAT; CDR2 reads FNYEAQ (reference sequence). CDR3 length: 16 amino acids. The CDR3 coding sequence is TGTGCTAGCAGCTTAGGAGAAGGGGCTGGGGCCGGGGAGCTGTTTTTT. Residues: CASSLGEGAGAGELFF.

This clone was seen ten or more times. A read error may explain this, as a much larger clone is one base away. This CDR3 is also generated by other DNA sequences in the sample. This rearrangement joins TRBV28 to TRBJ2-7; D remains unclear. Germline loops: CDR1 MDHEN, CDR2 SYDVKM. The CDR3 consists of 12 residues. CDR3 bases: TGTGCCAGCAGTTGGCCGTCCTACGAGCAGCACTTC. This codes for CASSWPSYEQHF.

This chain links TRBV20-1 with TRBJ2-3, with 7 bases fitting TRBD2. CDR3 length equals 14 residues. Trimming removed 5 bases from V and 2 bases from J; junction bases left unmatched: 7. Per germline, CDR1 DFQATT and CDR2 SNEGSKA (reference sequence). The CDR3 nucleotides are TGCAGTGCTCCTCTAGCGGAGATCACAGATACGCAGTATTTT. Translated, it gives CSAPLAEITDTQYF.

Comment on this clone: The final CDR3 position lacks the conserved phenylalanine or tryptophan, pointing to a likely read error. The chain employs TRBV6-2 or TRBV6-3 and TRBJ2-3; D uncertain. CDR1 and CDR2 from the germline V gene are MNHEY and SVGEGT. The CDR3 has 13 residues. CDR3 residues: CARSSSEQDTQYV. CDR3 sequence (DNA): TGTGCCAGAAGTTCGAGTGAGCAAGATACGCAGTATGTT.

This clone was found many times. This specimen includes other DNA sequences encoding the same CDR3. J is TRBJ2-2 and V is TRBV28; D is perhaps TRBD2 (6 bases). With 5 bases removed from V and 1 base from J, the gap between germline ends came to 14 bases. CDR3 length equals 16 residues. The V gene's germline CDR1 is MDHEN and CDR2 SYDVKM. The CDR3 spells CASSAPSGGNTGELFF. The CDR3 coding sequence is TGTGCCAGCAGTGCGCCCTCCGGGGGGAACACCGGGGAGCTGTTTTTT.

In this sample, this clone turned up many times. The gene calls are TRBV4-1 and TRBJ1-6; 9 bases agree with TRBD1. Germline assignment: CDR1 MGHRA and CDR2 YSYEKL. V lost 3 bases to trimming and J lost 8 bases; unmatched junction nucleotides: 5. The CDR3 extends over 15 amino acids. In nucleotides, the CDR3 is TGCGCCAGCAGCCACCGGACAGGGGAGGATTCACCCCTCCACTTT. Encoded protein: CASSHRTGEDSPLHF.

This clone appeared many times. The V gene is TRBV7-3, the J gene TRBJ2-1; D is perhaps TRBD1 or TRBD2 (5 bases each). The length of the CDR3 is 16 residues. Germline assignment: CDR1 SGHTA and CDR2 FQGTGA. Trimming removed 6 bases from V and 0 bases from J, with 15 bases in between. CDR3 amino acids: CASSPGTVSSYNEQFF. Here the CDR3 DNA reads TGTGCCAGCAGTCCCGGGACGGTGAGCTCCTACAATGAGCAGTTCTTC.

The rearrangement links TRBV2 to TRBJ2-7; D not resolved. CDR3 length equals 13 residues. Germline V gene sequence: CDR1 SNHLY, CDR2 FYNNEI. Trimming removed 4 bases at V and 2 bases at J, with 9 bases between. Here the CDR3 reads CASSVSLTYEQYF. CDR3 sequence (DNA): TGTGCCAGCAGTGTCTCCTTGACCTACGAGCAGTACTTC.

This clone was seen many times. The chain is built from TRBV7-3 and TRBJ2-1; D ambiguous. CDR1 and CDR2 from the germline V gene are SGHTA and FQGTGA. This CDR3 has 15 amino acids. V shed 1 base and J shed 0 bases, with 7 bases lying between them. The CDR3: CASSLIPTSYNEQFF. The CDR3, as DNA: TGTGCCAGCAGCTTAATACCTACCTCCTACAATGAGCAGTTCTTC.

This clone showed up just a few times. This sequence joins TRBV6-1 and TRBJ2-7, with D possibly being TRBD1 (6 bases). V lost 7 bases and J 3 bases, leaving 16 bases between the germline ends. Germline V CDR1 and CDR2: MNHNS, SASEGT. The CDR3 extends over 14 amino acids. The CDR3 region has the DNA TGTGCCAGCACTAAGGGGGACAATAACTACGAGCAGTACTTC. Translated: CASTKGDNNYEQYF.

The J gene is TRBJ1-1, the V gene TRBV15; D remains ambiguous. The germline CDR1 and CDR2 sequences are LNHNV and YYDKDF (reference sequence). The CDR3 totals 13 residues. V shed 2 bases and J shed 8 bases, with 12 bases lying between them. The chain's CDR3 is CATSRFLGREAFF. CDR3 coding DNA: TGTGCCACCAGCAGATTCCTAGGTAGAGAAGCTTTCTTT. Full variable domain (missing parts from reference TRBV15 and TRBJ1-1): DAMVIQNPRYQVTQFGKPVTLSCSQTLNHNVMYWYQQKSSQAPKLLFHYYDKDFNNEADTPDNFQSRRPNTSFCFLDIRSPGLGDTAMYLCATSRFLGREAFFGQGTRLTVV.

This clone was seen ten or more times. The rearrangement uses TRBV7-8 and TRBJ2-7, with 7 nucleotides matching TRBD1. The CDR3 length is 13 residues. J lost 4 bases, V lost 3 bases, and 3 bases had no gene match. CDR1 and CDR2 from the germline V gene are SGHVS and FQNEAQ. CDR3 loop: CASSLDRRYEQYF. The CDR3 region has the DNA TGTGCCAGCAGCTTGGACAGGCGGTACGAGCAGTACTTC.